This entry features one TCR beta chain sequence. The sample is drawn from a study of blood T cell repertoires in COVID-19. About the study: Material from acute and convalescent COVID-19 was sourced from the United States, Italy and Spain. The analysed material was cDNA or gDNA that came from T cells, B-cell-depleted T cells, or PBMCs.

Seattle patients were enrolled during active infection and followed longitudinally. Source study methods: It was from reference gene primer amplification that nucleated cell counts were estimated. TCRdb keeps only in-frame clones here, not all; method: immunoSEQ multiplex PCR. V, J and clone size are those of that table, while D and trimming were read from the DNA. The sample contains 150,000 to 200,000 clones, 80% to 90% of which appear only once. CDR1 and CDR2 from the germline V gene are MGHRA and YSYEKL. The CDR3 consists of 15 residues. Germline trimming cut 3 bases from V and 4 bases from J; bases unmatched to any gene: 3.

This receptor was obtained from a woman in her 70s with COVID-19, enrolled during active disease. Sequencing input: peripheral blood. The V gene is TRBV4-1, the J gene TRBJ2-7, with 13 nucleotides matching TRBD2. The CDR3 loop is CASSHPTSGGYEQYF. CDR3 coding DNA: TGCGCCAGCAGCCATCCGACTAGCGGGGGGTACGAGCAGTACTTC.